This T cell receptor (beta chain) was sequenced for a study of blood T cell repertoires in COVID-19. The wider study: Samples representing acute and convalescent COVID-19 were sourced from the United States, Italy and Spain. Sample material is recorded as cDNA or gDNA derived from T cells, B-cell-depleted T cells, or PBMCs.

This clone was picked up a small number of times. V was clipped by 8 bases and J by 3 bases, with 14 bases between them. The CDR3 consists of 14 residues. Germline V gives CDR1 ENHRY, CDR2 SYGVKD. Methods used by the authors: Reference gene primer amplification gave estimated nucleated cell counts. Using immunoSEQ multiplex PCR, the repertoire was profiled, and TCRdb retains in-frame clones only, with some absent. V and J calls and clone size follow that table, whereas D and trimming were derived from the DNA. The sample records 110,000 or so clones, 84% being singletons. The chain is built from TRBV10-3 and TRBJ1-5, with a tentative D call TRBD1 (6 bases). Specimen: peripheral blood. The receptor comes from a woman aged 40 to 50 with acute or convalescent COVID-19. DNA for the CDR3: TGTGCCATCGCTGGGGGGGCGGACAATCAGCCCCAGCATTTT. Translating gives CAIAGGADNQPQHF.